This T cell receptor beta chain was profiled in a study of radiotherapy plus CTLA-4 blockade in lung cancer. Comments on this clone: What it recognizes is unknown.

Lung cancer patients with chemo-refractory metastatic non-small-cell disease were given focal radiation plus CTLA-4 blockade with ipilimumab. Produced via immunoSEQ multiplex PCR; TCRdb's table is partial and in-frame only. The sample consists of tens of thousands of clones, roughly two thirds of them appearing once. Germline assignment: CDR1 SQVTM and CDR2 ANQGSEA. V lost 4 bases to trimming and J lost 0 bases, with 12 bases between them. This CDR3 is built from 14 residues. Study-level findings and limits: Following radiotherapy plus ipilimumab, tumor-derived TCR clones expanded in the blood.

Sequences were derived from peripheral blood, sampled from a patient treated with radiotherapy plus ipilimumab. The receptor was derived from a human donor with non-small cell lung cancer who had stable disease on radiotherapy plus ipilimumab. The J gene is TRBJ2-5, the V gene TRBV29-1, with D perhaps matching TRBD2 (5 bases). The CDR3 loop reads CSVGAAANQETQYF. Written as DNA, the CDR3 is TGCAGCGTTGGGGCAGCGGCCAACCAAGAGACCCAGTACTTC.